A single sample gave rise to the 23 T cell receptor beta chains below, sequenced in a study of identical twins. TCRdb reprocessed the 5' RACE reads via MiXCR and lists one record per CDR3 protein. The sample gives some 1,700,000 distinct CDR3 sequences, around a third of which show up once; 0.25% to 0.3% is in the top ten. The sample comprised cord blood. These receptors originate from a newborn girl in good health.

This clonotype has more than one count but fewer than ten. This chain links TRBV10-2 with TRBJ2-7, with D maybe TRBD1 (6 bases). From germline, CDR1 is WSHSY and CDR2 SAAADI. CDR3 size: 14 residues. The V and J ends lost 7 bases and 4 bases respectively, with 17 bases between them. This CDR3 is CASKPRQALYEQYF. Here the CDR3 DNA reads TGCGCCAGCAAACCTAGACAGGCCTTATACGAGCAGTACTTC.

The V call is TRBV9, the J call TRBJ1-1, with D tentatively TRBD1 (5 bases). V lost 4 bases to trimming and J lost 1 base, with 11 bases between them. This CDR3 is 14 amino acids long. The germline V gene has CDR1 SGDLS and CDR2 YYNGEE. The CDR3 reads CASSSRGTNTEAFF. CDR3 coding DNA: TGTGCCAGCAGCTCCCGGGGGACGAACACTGAAGCTTTCTTT. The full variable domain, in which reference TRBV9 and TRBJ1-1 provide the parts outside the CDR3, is DSGVTQTPKHLITATGQRVTLRCSPRSGDLSVYWYQQSLDQGLQFLIQYYNGEERAKGNILERFSAQQFPDLHSELNLSSLELGDSALYFCASSSRGTNTEAFFGQGTRLTVV.

The CDR3 nucleotides are TGTGCCAGCAGGGCCGGGACAGGAAACGGGGAGCTGTTTTTT. It translates to CASRAGTGNGELFF. This chain joins TRBV7-6 and TRBJ2-2, with 8 bases that match TRBD1. The trim removed 6 bases at V and 7 bases at J, leaving 7 bases unmatched. This CDR3 is built from 14 residues. CDR1 is SGHVS and CDR2 is FNYEAQ in the germline V gene.

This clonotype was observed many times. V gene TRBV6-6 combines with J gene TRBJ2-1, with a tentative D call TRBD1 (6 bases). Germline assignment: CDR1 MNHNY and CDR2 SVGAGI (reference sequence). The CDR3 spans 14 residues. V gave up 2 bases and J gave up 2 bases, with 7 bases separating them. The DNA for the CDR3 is TGTGCCAGCAGTTACCGGGACACCTACAATGAGCAGTTCTTC. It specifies CASSYRDTYNEQFF.

The CDR3: CSAPSRLADYEQYF. The CDR3, as DNA: TGCAGTGCTCCCTCCCGACTAGCGGACTACGAGCAGTACTTC. The V and J genes are TRBV20-1 and TRBJ2-7, with 9 bases identical to TRBD2. The ends lost 5 bases at V and 3 bases at J; junction bases unmatched: 8. CDR3 size: 14 residues. Germline V lookup: CDR1 DFQATT, CDR2 SNEGSKA (reference sequence).

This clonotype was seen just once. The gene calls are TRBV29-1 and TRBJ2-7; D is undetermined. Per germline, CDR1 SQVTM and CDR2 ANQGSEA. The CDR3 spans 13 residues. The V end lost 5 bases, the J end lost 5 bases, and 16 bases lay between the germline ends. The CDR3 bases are TGCAGCGTTTGCGAATCGAACATCAACGAGCAGTACTTC. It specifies CSVCESNINEQYF.

The CDR3 is CASSLFTSGPTDTQYF. Here the CDR3 DNA reads TGTGCCAGCAGTTTATTTACTAGCGGCCCCACAGATACGCAGTATTTT. V and J are TRBV27 and TRBJ2-3; 8 bases match TRBD2. Trimming took 1 base from V and 2 from J; bases not matched to a gene: 5. Germline lookup yields CDR1 MNHEY and CDR2 SMNVEV (reference sequence). The CDR3 runs to 16 residues.

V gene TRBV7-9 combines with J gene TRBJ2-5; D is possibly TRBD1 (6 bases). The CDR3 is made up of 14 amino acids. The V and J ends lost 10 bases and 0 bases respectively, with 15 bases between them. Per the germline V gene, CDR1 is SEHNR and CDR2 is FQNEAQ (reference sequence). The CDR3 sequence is CATMTQGYQETQYF. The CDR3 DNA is TGTGCCACCATGACCCAGGGGTACCAAGAGACCCAGTACTTC.

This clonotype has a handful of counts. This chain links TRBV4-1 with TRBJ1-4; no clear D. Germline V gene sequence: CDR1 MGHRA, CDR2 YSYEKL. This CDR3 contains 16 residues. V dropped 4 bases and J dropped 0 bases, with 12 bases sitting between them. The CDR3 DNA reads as TGCGCCAGCAGCCGATTGGTAACAGCAACTAATGAAAAACTGTTTTTT. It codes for CASSRLVTATNEKLFF.

The CDR3 DNA is TGCAGCGTTGTAGAGGGGCTCGGAAACACCATATATTTT. Amino acid sequence: CSVVEGLGNTIYF. The V call is TRBV29-1, the J call TRBJ1-3; the D gene is possibly TRBD1 (5 bases). There are 13 residues in the CDR3. Trimming left V 4 bases short and J 4 bases short, with 11 bases between. Germline-derived CDR1 and CDR2 are SQVTM and ANQGSEA.

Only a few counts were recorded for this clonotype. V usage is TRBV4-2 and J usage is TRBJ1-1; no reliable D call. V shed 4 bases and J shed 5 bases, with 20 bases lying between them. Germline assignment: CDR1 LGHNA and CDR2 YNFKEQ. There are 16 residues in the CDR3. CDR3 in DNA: TGTGCCAGCAGCCTTTCAATAGACCCTGGAGCAACTGAAGCTTTCTTT. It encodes CASSLSIDPGATEAFF.

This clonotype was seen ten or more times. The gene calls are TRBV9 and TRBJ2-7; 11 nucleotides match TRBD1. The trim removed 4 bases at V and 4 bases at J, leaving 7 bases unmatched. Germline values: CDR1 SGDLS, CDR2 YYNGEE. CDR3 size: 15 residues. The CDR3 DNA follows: TGTGCCAGCAGCTTAGGACAGGGGGCGGGATACGAGCAGTACTTC. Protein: CASSLGQGAGYEQYF.

CDR3 in amino acids: CAISATGQGNTEAFF. CDR3 bases: TGTGCCATCAGTGCGACCGGACAGGGGAACACTGAAGCTTTCTTT. The genes are TRBV10-3 and TRBJ1-1, with 8 positions matching TRBD1. The germline gives CDR1 ENHRY, CDR2 SYGVKD. V was pared by 4 bases and J by 1 base, with 5 bases of the junction left unmatched. The CDR3 length is 15 residues.

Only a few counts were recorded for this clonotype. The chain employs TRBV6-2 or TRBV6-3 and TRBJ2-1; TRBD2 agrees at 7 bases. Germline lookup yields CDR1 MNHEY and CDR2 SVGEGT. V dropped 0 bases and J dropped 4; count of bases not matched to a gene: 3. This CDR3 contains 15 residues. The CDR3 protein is CASSYSRGNYNEQFF. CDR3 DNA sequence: TGTGCCAGCAGTTACTCGCGGGGGAATTACAATGAGCAGTTCTTC.

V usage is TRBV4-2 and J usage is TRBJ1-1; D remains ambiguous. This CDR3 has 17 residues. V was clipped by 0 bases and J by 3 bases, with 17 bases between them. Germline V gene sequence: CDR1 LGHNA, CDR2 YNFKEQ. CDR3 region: CASSQDGVRARHTEAFF. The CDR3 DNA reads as TGTGCCAGCAGCCAAGATGGGGTGAGGGCAAGGCACACTGAAGCTTTCTTT.

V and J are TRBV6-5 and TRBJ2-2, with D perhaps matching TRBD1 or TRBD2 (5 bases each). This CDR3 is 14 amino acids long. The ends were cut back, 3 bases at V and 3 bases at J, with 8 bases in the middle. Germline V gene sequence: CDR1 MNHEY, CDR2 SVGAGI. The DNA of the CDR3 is TGTGCCAGCAGTTATCCGGGACACACCGGGGAGCTGTTTTTT. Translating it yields CASSYPGHTGELFF.

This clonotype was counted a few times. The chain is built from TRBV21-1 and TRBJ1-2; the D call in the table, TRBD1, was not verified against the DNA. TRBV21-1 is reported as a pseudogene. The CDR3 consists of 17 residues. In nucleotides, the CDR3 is TGTGCCAGCAGCAAAAGCTCGGGGGACAGCCAAAACTATGGCTACACCTTC. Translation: CASSKSSGDSQNYGYTF.

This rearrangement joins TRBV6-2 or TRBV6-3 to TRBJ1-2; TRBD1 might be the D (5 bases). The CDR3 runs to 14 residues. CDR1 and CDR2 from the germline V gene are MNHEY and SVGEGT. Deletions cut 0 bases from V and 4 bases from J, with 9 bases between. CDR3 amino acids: CASSYSGVSYGYTF. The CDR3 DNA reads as TGTGCCAGCAGTTACTCAGGGGTCTCCTATGGCTACACCTTC.

CDR3 nucleotide sequence: TGTGCCAGCCAACGTTCAGGCCAAGAGACCCAGTACTTC. This sequence encodes CASQRSGQETQYF. This chain uses TRBV18 with TRBJ2-5; D is undetermined. The germline V gene encodes CDR1 KGHSH and CDR2 LQKENI. The CDR3 runs 13 residues. The ends were cut back, 8 bases at V and 1 base at J, with 11 bases in the middle.

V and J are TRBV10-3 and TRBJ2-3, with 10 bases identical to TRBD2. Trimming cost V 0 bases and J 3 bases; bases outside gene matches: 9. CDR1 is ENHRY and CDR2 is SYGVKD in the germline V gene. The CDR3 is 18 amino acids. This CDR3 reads CAISESLAGAKETDTQYF. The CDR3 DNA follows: TGTGCCATCAGTGAGTCTCTAGCGGGGGCTAAGGAGACAGATACGCAGTATTTT.

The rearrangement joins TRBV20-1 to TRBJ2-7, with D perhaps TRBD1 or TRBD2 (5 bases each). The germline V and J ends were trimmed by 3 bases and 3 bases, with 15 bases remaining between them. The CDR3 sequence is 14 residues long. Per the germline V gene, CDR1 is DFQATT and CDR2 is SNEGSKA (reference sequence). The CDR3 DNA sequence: TGCAGTGCTAGTGTGCCGGGACCCAGCTACGAGCAGTACTTC. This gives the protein CSASVPGPSYEQYF.

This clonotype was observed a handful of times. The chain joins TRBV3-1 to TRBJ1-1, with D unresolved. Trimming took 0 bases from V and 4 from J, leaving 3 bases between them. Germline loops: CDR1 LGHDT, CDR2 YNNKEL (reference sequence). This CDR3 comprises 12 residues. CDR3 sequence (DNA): TGTGCCAGCAGCCAAGAGAGCACTGAAGCTTTCTTT. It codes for CASSQESTEAFF.

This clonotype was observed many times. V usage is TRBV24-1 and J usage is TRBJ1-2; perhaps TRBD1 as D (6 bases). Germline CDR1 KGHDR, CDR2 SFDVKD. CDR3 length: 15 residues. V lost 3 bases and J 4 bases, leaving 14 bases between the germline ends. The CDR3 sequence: CATSDPDRPSYGYTF. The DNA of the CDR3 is TGTGCCACCAGTGATCCTGACAGGCCAAGCTATGGCTACACCTTC.